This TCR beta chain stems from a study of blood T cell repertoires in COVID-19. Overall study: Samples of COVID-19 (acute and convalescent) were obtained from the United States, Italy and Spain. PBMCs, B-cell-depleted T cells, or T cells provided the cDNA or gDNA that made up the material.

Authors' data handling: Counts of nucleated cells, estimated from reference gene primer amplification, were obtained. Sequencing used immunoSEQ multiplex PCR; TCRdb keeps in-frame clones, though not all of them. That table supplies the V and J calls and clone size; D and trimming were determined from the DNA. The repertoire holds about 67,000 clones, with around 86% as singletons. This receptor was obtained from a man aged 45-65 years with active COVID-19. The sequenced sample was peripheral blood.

CDR3 in DNA: TGTGCCAGCAGCTTGGTGCAGGGGAAGAATTCACCCCTCCACTTT. Residues: CASSLVQGKNSPLHF. The J gene is TRBJ1-6, the V gene TRBV5-5; the D gene is possibly TRBD1 (6 bases). This CDR3 is built from 15 residues. The V and J ends lost 0 bases and 7 bases respectively, with 11 bases between them. Germline lookup yields CDR1 SGHKS and CDR2 YYEKEE (reference sequence).